This T cell receptor beta chain was recovered during a study of blood T cell repertoires in COVID-19. Study information: From the United States, Italy and Spain came samples of acute and convalescent COVID-19. Nucleic acid was either cDNA or gDNA, and it came from T cells, B-cell-depleted T cells, or PBMCs.

Two negative PCRs, clearance, or symptom resolution were required of recovered Cohort 3 donors. This CDR3 comprises 18 residues. The V segment lost 3 bases and the J segment 2 bases; nucleotides outside the gene matches: 6. The germline V gene encodes CDR1 SGHNT and CDR2 YENEEA. In the study's own analysis: Counts of nucleated cells, estimated from reference gene primer amplification, were obtained. This table comes from immunoSEQ multiplex PCR, and its TCRdb copy is limited to in-frame clones, with some not included. Clone size and V and J calls were adopted from that table, with D and trimming inferred from the DNA. This sample has some 170,000 clones; 84% occur once, and the top ten carry nearly 15%.

This chain links TRBV11-3 with TRBJ2-1, with 14 nucleotides matching TRBD2. The TCR was taken from a man aged 50 to 60 who had recovered from COVID-19. The sample taken for sequencing was PBMCs or T cells enriched from blood (not recorded which). CDR3: CASSFSTSGGVTYNEQFF. The CDR3 coding sequence is TGTGCCAGCAGCTTTTCGACTAGCGGGGGGGTAACCTACAATGAGCAGTTCTTC. The full variable domain, in which reference TRBV11-3 and TRBJ2-1 provide the parts outside the CDR3, is EAGVVQSPRYKIIEKKQPVAFWCNPISGHNTLYWYLQNLGQGPELLIRYENEEAVDDSQLPKDRFSAERLKGVDSTLKIQPAELGDSAVYLCASSFSTSGGVTYNEQFFGPGTRLTVL.